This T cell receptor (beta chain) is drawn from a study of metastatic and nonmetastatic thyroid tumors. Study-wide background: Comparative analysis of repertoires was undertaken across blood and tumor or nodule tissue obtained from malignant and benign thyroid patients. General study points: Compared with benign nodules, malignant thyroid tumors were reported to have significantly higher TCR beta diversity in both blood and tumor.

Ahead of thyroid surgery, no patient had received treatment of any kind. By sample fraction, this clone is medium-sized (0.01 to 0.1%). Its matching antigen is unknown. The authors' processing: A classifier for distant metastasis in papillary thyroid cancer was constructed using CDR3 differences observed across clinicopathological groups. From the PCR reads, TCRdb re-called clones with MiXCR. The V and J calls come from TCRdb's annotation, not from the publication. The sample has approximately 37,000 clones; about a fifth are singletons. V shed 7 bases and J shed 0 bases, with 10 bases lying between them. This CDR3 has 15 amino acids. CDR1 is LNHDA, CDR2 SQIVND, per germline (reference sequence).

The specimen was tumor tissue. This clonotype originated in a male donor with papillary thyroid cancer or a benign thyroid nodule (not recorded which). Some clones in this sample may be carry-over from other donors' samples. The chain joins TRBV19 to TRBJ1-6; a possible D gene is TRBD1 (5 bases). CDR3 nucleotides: TGTGCCAGTAAGAGGGGAACCTCCTATAATTCACCCCTCCACTTT. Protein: CASKRGTSYNSPLHF.